These 13 T cell receptor beta chains share one sample of origin, sequenced in a study of cytomegalovirus exposure and HLA in healthy donors. Primers for the PCR totalled 60 Vbeta and 13 Jbeta. Using immunoSEQ multiplex PCR, the repertoire was profiled, and TCRdb retains in-frame clones only, with some absent. Of 150,000 to 200,000 clones in the sample, roughly 72% were seen once. The sequenced sample consisted of PBMCs. All receptors come from a woman between 40 and 55 years old in good health and CMV-seronegative.

The rearrangement links TRBV6-1 to TRBJ1-1; D unresolved. The CDR3 contains 11 residues. The germline gives CDR1 MNHNS, CDR2 SASEGT. Trimming shortened V by 7 bases and J by 7 bases, and 10 bases separated the two germline ends. In DNA, the CDR3 is TGTGCCAGCACCTCGGCGGTTGAAGCTTTCTTT. Amino acids: CASTSAVEAFF.

The chain is built from TRBV5-1 and TRBJ1-1; 8 bases match TRBD1. V shed 4 bases and J 5 bases; nucleotides not matched to a gene: 7. The germline V gene has CDR1 SGHRS and CDR2 YFSETQ. The CDR3 length is 14 residues. CDR3 nucleotide sequence: TGCGCCAGCAGCCAACAGGGGGGGAAGACTGAAGCTTTCTTT. Protein sequence: CASSQQGGKTEAFF.

This rearrangement joins TRBV6-1 to TRBJ2-5, with D tentatively TRBD2 (7 bases). The germline gives CDR1 MNHNS, CDR2 SASEGT. This CDR3 is built from 13 residues. The V end lost 6 bases, the J end lost 4 bases, and 12 bases lay between the germline ends. As DNA, the CDR3 is TGTGCCAGCAGGAGGGGGGGCGGAGAGACCCAGTACTTC. Its protein product is CASRRGGGETQYF.

This clone was seen a few times. The chain combines TRBV27 with TRBJ2-5; 9 bases are shared with TRBD1. The CDR3 covers 14 residues. Looked up from germline, CDR1 is MNHEY and CDR2 is SMNVEV (reference sequence). The ends lost 4 bases at V and 5 bases at J; junction bases unmatched: 5. The CDR3: CASSWDREWETQYF. The CDR3 DNA follows: TGTGCCAGCAGTTGGGACAGGGAGTGGGAGACCCAGTACTTC.

V usage is TRBV4-2 and J usage is TRBJ2-7; the match to TRBD2 covers 7 bases. Germline loops: CDR1 LGHNA, CDR2 YNFKEQ. The CDR3 has 15 amino acids. Trimming removed 1 base from V and 4 bases from J; junction bases left unmatched: 7. CDR3 loop: CASSQGGEGAYEQYF. CDR3 nucleotide sequence: TGTGCCAGCAGCCAAGGGGGGGAGGGAGCTTACGAGCAGTACTTC.

V is TRBV7-9 and J is TRBJ2-7; D not certain. CDR3 size: 16 residues. Germline V gives CDR1 SEHNR, CDR2 FQNEAQ (reference sequence). Deletions cut 5 bases from V and 3 bases from J, with 20 bases between. The CDR3 DNA is TGTGCCAGCAGCCCAGCCCTGACGGGTAGAGTCTACGAGCAGTACTTC. This gives the protein CASSPALTGRVYEQYF. The variable domain in full, completed from reference TRBV7-9 and TRBJ2-7, reads DTGVSQNPRHKITKRGQNVTFRCDPISEHNRLYWYRQTLGQGPEFLTYFQNEAQLEKSRLLSDRFSAERPKGSFSTLEIQRTEQGDSAMYLCASSPALTGRVYEQYFGPGTRLTVT.

V and J are TRBV27 and TRBJ1-4, with 8 bases matching TRBD1. Germline V gene lookup returns CDR1 MNHEY and CDR2 SMNVEV (reference sequence). The CDR3 has 15 amino acids. Germline trimming cut 5 bases from V and 2 bases from J; bases unmatched to any gene: 4. The CDR3 loop reads CASSPWTGTNEKLFF. DNA of the CDR3: TGTGCCAGCAGTCCTTGGACAGGGACTAATGAAAAACTGTTTTTT.

The CDR3 nucleotides read TGCGCCAGCAGCTTGGTAGGTCTTGTTGGGGGGGAGCAGTACTTC. Its translation is CASSLVGLVGGEQYF. The chain recombines TRBV5-1 with TRBJ2-7; possible D gene TRBD2, 6 bases. This CDR3 comprises 15 residues. The germline V and J ends were trimmed by 0 bases and 7 bases, with 17 bases remaining between them. CDR1 SGHRS and CDR2 YFSETQ come from the germline V gene.

CDR3 sequence (DNA): TGTGCCAGCAGTTACTCGACAGCGGGAGTCGCTTACGAGCAGTACTTC. Translation gives CASSYSTAGVAYEQYF. The chain employs TRBV6-5 and TRBJ2-7, with 8 bases lining up with TRBD2. Germline-derived CDR1 and CDR2 are MNHEY and SVGAGI. J lost 4 bases, V lost 0 bases, and 8 bases had no gene match. The length of the CDR3 is 16 residues.

The J gene is TRBJ2-7, the V gene TRBV6-1; D is uncertain. This CDR3 spans 13 amino acids. V was shortened by 6 bases and J by 3 bases, with 12 bases between the two germline ends. Germline CDR1 MNHNS, CDR2 SASEGT. CDR3 nucleotides: TGTGCCAGCAGAGAGGAGACGGGCTACGAGCAGTACTTC. It yields the protein CASREETGYEQYF.

This clone was seen more than once but under ten times. The J gene is TRBJ2-5, the V gene TRBV19, with 9 bases fitting TRBD1. Losses at the gene ends were 9 bases for V and 4 bases for J; bases not matched to a gene: 12. Germline V gene sequence: CDR1 LNHDA, CDR2 SQIVND (reference sequence). CDR3 size: 15 residues. The CDR3 bases are TGTGCCAGCAGTCCCGGGACAGGGCGGGCAGAGACCCAGTACTTC. Translation: CASSPGTGRAETQYF. Variable domain in full (rest from reference TRBV19 and TRBJ2-5): DGGITQSPKYLFRKEGQNVTLSCEQNLNHDAMYWYRQDPGQGLRLIYYSQIVNDFQKGDIAEGYSVSREKKESFPLTVTSAQKNPTAFYLCASSPGTGRAETQYFGPGTRLLVL.

The chain uses TRBV28 and TRBJ2-3; 11 bases are a match to TRBD2. This CDR3 comprises 16 residues. J gave up 2 bases and V 4 bases, and 5 bases lay outside the gene matches. Per the germline V gene, CDR1 is MDHEN and CDR2 is SYDVKM. This CDR3 reads CASSSGLAGNTDTQYF. The CDR3 DNA reads as TGTGCCAGCAGTTCCGGACTAGCGGGCAACACAGATACGCAGTATTTT.

The gene calls are TRBV30 and TRBJ1-5, with TRBD1 matching over 10 bases. CDR1 and CDR2 (germline): GTSNPN, SVGIG (reference sequence). Losses at the gene ends were 6 bases for V and 4 bases for J; bases not matched to a gene: 6. CDR3 length: 14 amino acids. The CDR3 reads CACGDRGENQPQHF. The CDR3 nucleotides read TGTGCCTGCGGGGACAGGGGAGAGAATCAGCCCCAGCATTTT.